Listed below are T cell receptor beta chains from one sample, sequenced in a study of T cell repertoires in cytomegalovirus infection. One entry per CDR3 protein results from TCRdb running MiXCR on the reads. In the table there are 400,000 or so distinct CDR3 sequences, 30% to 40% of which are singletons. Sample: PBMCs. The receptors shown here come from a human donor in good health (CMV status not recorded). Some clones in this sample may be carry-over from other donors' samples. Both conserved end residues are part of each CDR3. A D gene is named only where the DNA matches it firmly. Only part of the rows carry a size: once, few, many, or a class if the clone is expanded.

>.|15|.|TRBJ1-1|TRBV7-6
CASSLSPPSHTEAFF
TGTGCCAGCAGCTTAAGTCCCCCAAGCCACACTGAAGCTTTCTTT
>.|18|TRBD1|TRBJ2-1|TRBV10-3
CAISEVPPRDRGLNEQFF
TGTGCCATCAGTGAGGTACCCCCTCGGGACAGGGGGCTAAATGAGCAGTTCTTC
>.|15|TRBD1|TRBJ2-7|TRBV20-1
CSARDSRDRPYEQYF
TGCAGTGCTAGAGATAGCCGGGACAGGCCTTACGAGCAGTACTTC
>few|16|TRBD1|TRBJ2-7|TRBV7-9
CASSPKGTGGYYEQYF
TGTGCCAGCAGCCCCAAGGGGACAGGGGGGTACTACGAGCAGTACTTC
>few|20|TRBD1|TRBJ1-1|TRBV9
CASSVAPLGQGGASGTEAFF
TGTGCCAGCAGCGTAGCCCCCCTCGGACAGGGAGGGGCGAGTGGCACTGAAGCTTTCTTT
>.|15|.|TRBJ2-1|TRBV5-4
CASSLPQISYNEQFF
TGTGCCAGCAGCTTGCCACAGATTTCCTACAATGAGCAGTTCTTC
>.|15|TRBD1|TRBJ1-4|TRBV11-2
CASSRKGQPNEKLFF
TGTGCCAGCAGCCGGAAGGGACAGCCTAATGAAAAACTGTTTTTT
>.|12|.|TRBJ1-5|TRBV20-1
CSATSSNQPQHF
TGCAGTGCTACAAGTTCCAATCAGCCCCAGCATTTT
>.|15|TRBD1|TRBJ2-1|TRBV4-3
CASSQGGTGFNEQFF
TGCGCCAGCAGCCAAGGGGGGACAGGATTCAATGAGCAGTTCTTC
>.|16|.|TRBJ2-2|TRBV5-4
CASSLDGGANAGELFF
TGTGCCAGCAGCTTGGATGGGGGGGCTAATGCCGGGGAGCTGTTTTTT
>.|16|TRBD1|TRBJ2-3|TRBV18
CASSPARTGEIDTQYF
TGTGCCAGCTCACCGGCCAGGACAGGAGAGATAGATACGCAGTATTTT
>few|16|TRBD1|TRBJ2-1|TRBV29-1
CSARKGTGVSDNEQFF
TGCAGCGCCCGGAAGGGAACAGGGGTGTCGGACAATGAGCAGTTCTTC
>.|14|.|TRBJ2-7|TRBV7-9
CASSLDAGRYEQYF
TGTGCCAGCAGCTTAGATGCAGGAAGGTACGAGCAGTACTTC
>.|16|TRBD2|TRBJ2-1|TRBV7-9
CASSLGGAGGINEQFF
TGTGCCAGCAGCTTAGGGGGTGCGGGGGGAATCAATGAGCAGTTCTTC
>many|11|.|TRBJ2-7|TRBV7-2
CASSLTYEQYF
TGTGCCAGCAGCTTAACCTACGAGCAGTACTTC
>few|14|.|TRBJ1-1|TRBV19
CASSRDLPNTEAFF
TGTGCCAGTAGTAGGGACTTGCCTAACACTGAAGCTTTCTTT
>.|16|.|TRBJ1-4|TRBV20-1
CSARVAGRLGNEKLFF
TGCAGTGCTAGAGTCGCTGGGAGGCTGGGTAATGAAAAACTGTTTTTT
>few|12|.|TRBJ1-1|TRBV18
CASSPLGGEAFF
TGTGCCAGCTCACCATTGGGAGGCGAAGCTTTCTTT
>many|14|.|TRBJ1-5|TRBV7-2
CASSLVGVDGPQHF
TGTGCCAGCAGCTTAGTAGGTGTGGACGGTCCCCAGCATTTT
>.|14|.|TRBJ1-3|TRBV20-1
CSAVEDTLRNTIYF
TGCAGTGCTGTTGAGGACACCCTGAGAAACACCATATATTTT
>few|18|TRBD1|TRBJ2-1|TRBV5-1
CASSLRPMGQGSYNEQFF
TGCGCCAGCAGCCTGCGCCCGATGGGACAGGGCTCCTACAATGAGCAGTTCTTC
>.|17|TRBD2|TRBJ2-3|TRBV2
CASTVPGLAGNTDTQYF
TGTGCCAGCACCGTTCCTGGACTAGCGGGGAACACAGATACGCAGTATTTT
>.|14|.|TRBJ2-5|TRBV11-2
CASNRQEQQETQYF
TGTGCCAGCAACCGACAGGAGCAACAAGAGACCCAGTACTTC
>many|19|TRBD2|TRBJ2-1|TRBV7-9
CASSARYRDILAGVDEQFF
TGTGCCAGCAGCGCCCGGTACCGGGATATACTAGCGGGGGTTGATGAGCAGTTCTTC
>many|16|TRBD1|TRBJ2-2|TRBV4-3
CASSPGDRGRGGELFF
TGCGCCAGCAGCCCCGGGGACAGGGGCCGGGGCGGGGAGCTGTTTTTT
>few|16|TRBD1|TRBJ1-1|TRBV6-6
CASSSGRTGWFSEAFF
TGTGCCAGCAGTTCGGGAAGGACAGGGTGGTTCTCAGAAGCTTTCTTT
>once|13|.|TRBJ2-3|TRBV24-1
CATSDPRADTTYF
TGTGCCACAAGTGATCCTCGCGCAGATACGACTTATTTT
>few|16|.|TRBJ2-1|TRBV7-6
CASSLGQGISYNEQFF
TGTGCCAGCAGCTTAGGTCAGGGAATCTCCTACAATGAGCAGTTCTTC
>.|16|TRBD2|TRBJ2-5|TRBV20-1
CSDLPGGATADETQYF
TGCAGTGATCTTCCGGGGGGTGCCACCGCGGACGAGACCCAGTACTTC
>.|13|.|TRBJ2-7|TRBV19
CASSMFHHYEQYF
TGTGCCAGTAGTATGTTTCACCACTACGAGCAGTACTTC
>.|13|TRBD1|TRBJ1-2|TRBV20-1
CSARGQGASGYTF
TGCAGTGCTAGAGGACAGGGGGCTAGTGGCTACACCTTC
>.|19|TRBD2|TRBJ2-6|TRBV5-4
CASSLGPGLAGAGANVLTF
TGTGCCAGCAGCTTGGGTCCGGGACTAGCGGGGGCTGGGGCCAACGTCCTGACTTTC
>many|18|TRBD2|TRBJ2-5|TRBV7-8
CASSSPLRASGGEETQYF
TGTGCCAGCAGCTCCCCGTTAAGAGCTAGCGGGGGGGAGGAGACCCAGTACTTC
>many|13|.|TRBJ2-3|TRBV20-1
CSARDSNRDAQYF
TGCAGTGCTAGAGATAGCAATAGAGATGCGCAGTATTTT
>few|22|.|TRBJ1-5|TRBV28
CASSPGGQGVGRAPGVGQPQHF
TGTGCCAGCAGCCCTGGGGGGCAGGGAGTCGGAAGAGCGCCCGGGGTCGGTCAGCCCCAGCATTTT
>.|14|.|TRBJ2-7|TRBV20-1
CSAYKGGRHYGQYF
TGCAGTGCTTACAAAGGGGGGCGTCACTACGGGCAGTACTTC
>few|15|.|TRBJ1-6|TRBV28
CASSLPGPGNSPLHF
TGTGCCAGCAGTTTACCGGGTCCTGGTAATTCACCCCTCCACTTT
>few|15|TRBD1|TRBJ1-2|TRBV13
CASRSDREALYGYTF
TGTGCCAGCAGATCAGACAGGGAGGCCCTCTATGGCTACACCTTC
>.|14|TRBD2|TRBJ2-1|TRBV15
CATGGGGSYNEQFF
TGTGCCACCGGCGGGGGGGGCTCCTACAATGAGCAGTTCTTC
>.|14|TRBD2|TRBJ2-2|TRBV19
CASNGLAGLGELFF
TGTGCCAGTAACGGCCTAGCGGGGTTAGGGGAGCTGTTTTTT
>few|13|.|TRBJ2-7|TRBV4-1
CASSQEGVYEQYF
TGTGCCAGCAGCCAAGAGGGAGTCTACGAGCAGTACTTC
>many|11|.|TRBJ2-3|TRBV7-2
CASSYTDTQYF
TGTGCCAGCAGCTACACAGATACGCAGTATTTT
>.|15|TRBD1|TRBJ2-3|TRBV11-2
CDSSLDRGGTDTQYF
TGTGACAGCAGCCTGGACAGGGGCGGAACAGATACGCAGTATTTT
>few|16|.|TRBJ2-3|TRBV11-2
CASSTQLGASTDTQYF
TGTGCCAGCAGCACCCAGCTAGGAGCGAGCACAGATACGCAGTATTTT
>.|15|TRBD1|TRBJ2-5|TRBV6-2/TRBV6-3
CASSNAGTGRETQYF
TGTGCCAGCAGCAACGCCGGGACAGGGCGAGAGACCCAGTACTTC
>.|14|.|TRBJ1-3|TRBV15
CATSSTGPGNTIYF
TGTGCCACCAGCAGTACAGGGCCCGGAAACACCATATATTTT
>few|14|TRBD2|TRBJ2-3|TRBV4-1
CASRRGKATDTQYF
TGCGCTTCCCGGCGGGGGAAAGCGACAGATACGCAGTATTTT
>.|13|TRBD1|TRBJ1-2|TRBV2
CATNEGALYGYTF
TGTGCCACCAACGAGGGGGCCCTGTATGGCTACACCTTC
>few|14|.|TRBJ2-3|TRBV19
CASDPGPPADTQYF
TGTGCCAGCGATCCGGGACCCCCGGCAGATACGCAGTATTTT
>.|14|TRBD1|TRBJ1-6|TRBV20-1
CSASGDSHNSPLHF
TGCAGTGCTAGTGGGGACAGCCATAATTCACCCCTCCACTTT
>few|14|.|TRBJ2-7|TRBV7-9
CASSPSGVTYEQYF
TGTGCCAGCAGCCCCTCTGGGGTTACCTACGAGCAGTACTTC
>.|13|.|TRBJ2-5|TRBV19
CASSIGQKETQYF
TGTGCCAGTAGTATAGGACAGAAAGAGACCCAGTACTTC